Below, 10 T cell receptor beta chains from the same sample are listed, as sequenced in a study of T cell responses to AZD1222 COVID-19 vaccine. Data came from immunoSEQ multiplex PCR; TCRdb stores just in-frame clones and leaves some out. The sample lists over 100,000 clones, around 90% seen once, with 4% to 6% in the top ten. The sample was peripheral blood, taken on day 0 of AZD1222 vaccination. The receptors were sampled from an adult in good health.

The table lists this clone with a count of one. V and J are TRBV9 and TRBJ2-1; no clear D. V was clipped by 4 bases and J by 6 bases, with 8 bases between them. This CDR3 is 12 amino acids long. Germline values: CDR1 SGDLS, CDR2 YYNGEE. The CDR3 sequence is CASSPTFNEQFF. CDR3 coding DNA: TGTGCCAGCAGCCCCACCTTCAATGAGCAGTTCTTC.

This clone was counted once. This chain links TRBV3-1 (or the pseudogene TRBV3-2) with TRBJ2-2; tentatively, D is TRBD1 (5 bases). The CDR3 is made up of 13 amino acids. Germline loops: CDR1 LGHDT, CDR2 YNNKEL (reference sequence). Trimming stripped 6 bases from V and 4 bases from J, with 9 bases between. In DNA form, the CDR3 reads TGTGCCAGCAGACAGGTGGGCACCGGGGAGCTGTTTTTT. Translation gives CASRQVGTGELFF.

The genes are TRBV7-3 and TRBJ2-2; weak D call: TRBD1 (5 bases). V gave up 5 bases and J gave up 1 base, with 5 bases separating them. This CDR3 has 13 amino acids. CDR1 SGHTA and CDR2 FQGTGA come from the germline V gene. DNA of the CDR3: TGTGCCAGCAGCCAGGGGAACACCGGGGAGCTGTTTTTT. Its translation is CASSQGNTGELFF.

The chain couples TRBV2 to TRBJ1-2, with D unclear. Looked up from germline, CDR1 is SNHLY and CDR2 is FYNNEI. The CDR3 sequence is 11 residues long. V lost 7 bases and J 4 bases, leaving 7 bases between the germline ends. The DNA for the CDR3 is TGTGCCAGCAACGCAGGCTATGGCTACACCTTC. This gives the protein CASNAGYGYTF.

The chain is built from TRBV4-3 and TRBJ2-1; unclear D gene. The germline gives CDR1 LGHNA, CDR2 YSLEER. This CDR3 spans 13 amino acids. Between the trimmed V and J ends, which lost 4 bases and 2 bases, there was a span of 6 bases. The CDR3 here is CASSLEPYNEQFF. CDR3 sequence (DNA): TGCGCCAGCAGCCTAGAACCCTACAATGAGCAGTTCTTC.

CDR3 residues: CASSQDIGGSGANVLTF. CDR3 nucleotide sequence: TGCGCCAGCAGCCAAGACATTGGGGGCTCTGGGGCCAACGTCCTGACTTTC. The genes are TRBV4-3 and TRBJ2-6; D could derive from TRBD1 or TRBD2 (5 bases each). The V end lost 0 bases, the J end lost 0 bases, and 9 bases lay between the germline ends. Germline-derived CDR1 and CDR2 are LGHNA and YSLEER. There are 17 residues in the CDR3.

The sample holds one count of this clone. This rearrangement joins TRBV6-1 to TRBJ1-1; D not resolved. V was pared by 3 bases and J by 3 bases, with 5 bases between. Germline values: CDR1 MNHNS, CDR2 SASEGT. CDR3 length: 12 amino acids. The CDR3 region has the DNA TGTGCCAGCAGTGACACTTACACTGAAGCTTTCTTT. This sequence encodes CASSDTYTEAFF.

The J gene is TRBJ1-2, the V gene TRBV10-3, with TRBD1 as a possible D gene (5 bases). The CDR3 spans 12 residues. Trimming removed 7 bases at V and 8 bases at J, with 14 bases between. Germline V gene data show CDR1 as ENHRY and CDR2 as SYGVKD. This CDR3 is CAIKDRGNGYTF. The CDR3 region has the DNA TGTGCCATCAAAGATAGGGGAAACGGCTACACCTTC.

The chain has TRBV7-9 and TRBJ2-7; D is unresolved. V was trimmed by 6 bases and J by 4 bases, leaving 10 bases between them. Germline V gives CDR1 SEHNR, CDR2 FQNEAQ (reference sequence). This CDR3 spans 12 amino acids. The DNA for the CDR3 is TGTGCCAGCAGTCTCCAAGGGTACGAGCAGTACTTC. As protein: CASSLQGYEQYF.

This chain uses TRBV7-2 with TRBJ1-1; D gene unclear. The V end was cut by 2 bases, the J end by 1 base, with 5 bases between. In germline, CDR1 is SGHTA, CDR2 FQGNSA. The CDR3 spans 13 residues. This CDR3 is CASSLIRNTEAFF. The CDR3 DNA is TGTGCCAGCAGCTTAATTCGGAACACTGAAGCTTTCTTT.